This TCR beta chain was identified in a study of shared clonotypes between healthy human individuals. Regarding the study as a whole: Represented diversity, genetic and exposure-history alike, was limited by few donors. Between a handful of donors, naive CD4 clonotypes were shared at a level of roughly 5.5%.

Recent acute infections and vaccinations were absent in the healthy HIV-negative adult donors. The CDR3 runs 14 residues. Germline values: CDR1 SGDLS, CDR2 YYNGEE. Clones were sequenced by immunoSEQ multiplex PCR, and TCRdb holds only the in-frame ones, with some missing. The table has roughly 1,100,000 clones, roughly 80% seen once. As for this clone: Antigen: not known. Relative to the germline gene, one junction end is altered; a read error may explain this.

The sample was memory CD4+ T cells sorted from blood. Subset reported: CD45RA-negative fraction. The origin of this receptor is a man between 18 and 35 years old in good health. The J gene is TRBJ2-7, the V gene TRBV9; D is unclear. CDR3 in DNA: TGTGCCAGCACCGTAGGTTCCATTAACTACGAGCAGTACTTC. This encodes CASTVGSINYEQYF.